Presented here are 16 T cell receptor beta chains from one specimen sequenced in a study of control samples from healthy donors and cancer patients. Generated by immunoSEQ multiplex PCR, the TCRdb table keeps only in-frame clones and is missing some. The sample lists 120,000 or so clones, over 75% occurring once. Material for sequencing was blood. These TCRs come from a man aged 35-49 years in good health.

This chain uses TRBV5-4 with TRBJ2-5; 10 nucleotides match TRBD2. Looked up from germline, CDR1 is SGHNT and CDR2 is YYREEE (reference sequence). The CDR3 spans 15 residues. V gave up 0 bases and J gave up 6 bases; unmatched junction bases: 5. The CDR3 coding sequence is TGTGCCAGCAGCTTGGGGCTAGCGGGGGCCCAGACCCAGTACTTC. Its protein product is CASSLGLAGAQTQYF.

The sample holds a few counts of this clone. The J gene is TRBJ1-1, the V gene TRBV5-1; D possibly corresponds to TRBD1 (6 bases). The CDR3 spans 16 residues. Germline CDR1 and CDR2: SGHRS and YFSETQ. V was clipped by 3 bases and J by 1 base, with 16 bases between them. The CDR3 loop is CASSSHRARENTEAFF. Here the CDR3 DNA reads TGCGCCAGCAGCTCCCACAGGGCCAGGGAGAACACTGAAGCTTTCTTT.

The chain is built from TRBV6-4 and TRBJ1-3; tentatively, D is TRBD1 (5 bases). The V end was cut by 6 bases, the J end by 3 bases, with 9 bases between. CDR3 length equals 13 residues. The germline V gene encodes CDR1 MRHNA and CDR2 SNTAGT. DNA of the CDR3: TGTGCCAGCAGGGAGACAGTTGGAAACACCATATATTTT. It encodes CASRETVGNTIYF.

The rearrangement uses TRBV24-1 and TRBJ1-2; no clear D. There are 16 residues in the CDR3. Per the germline V gene, CDR1 is KGHDR and CDR2 is SFDVKD. Deletions cut 4 bases from V and 4 bases from J, with 18 bases between. The CDR3 reads CATSERHLPWGYGYTF. CDR3 nucleotides: TGTGCCACCAGTGAGAGACACCTACCTTGGGGCTATGGCTACACCTTC.

The chain links TRBV7-7 to TRBJ2-5, with D perhaps matching TRBD1 (6 bases). Trimming stripped 1 base from V and 4 bases from J, with 10 bases between. CDR3 length equals 14 residues. Germline lookup yields CDR1 SSHAT and CDR2 FNYEAQ (reference sequence). CDR3 in amino acids: CASSLGTVLETQYF. The CDR3 DNA reads TGTGCCAGCAGCTTAGGGACAGTTCTAGAGACCCAGTACTTC.

This chain connects TRBV7-2 to TRBJ2-5, with a possible D match to TRBD2 (5 bases). The CDR3 covers 14 residues. V lost 2 bases, J lost 5 bases, and 12 bases lay in between. CDR1 is SGHTA and CDR2 is FQGNSA in the germline V gene. The CDR3: CASSLPARGETQYF. The CDR3 nucleotides are TGTGCCAGCAGCTTACCTGCCAGAGGGGAGACCCAGTACTTC.

V and J are TRBV27 and TRBJ2-3; D is unresolved. The CDR3 is 14 amino acids. Germline lookup yields CDR1 MNHEY and CDR2 SMNVEV (reference sequence). V was trimmed by 3 bases and J by 2 bases, leaving 9 bases between them. The CDR3 is CASSLLGTTDTQYF. The DNA for the CDR3 is TGTGCCAGCAGTTTGTTGGGCACCACAGATACGCAGTATTTT.

The J gene is TRBJ1-2, the V gene TRBV18; 7 bases fit TRBD1. This CDR3 spans 14 amino acids. The V and J ends lost 3 bases and 0 bases, in that order; junction bases with no gene match: 1. In germline, CDR1 is KGHSH, CDR2 LQKENI. CDR3 amino acids: CASSPGQTNYGYTF. CDR3 DNA sequence: TGTGCCAGCTCACCGGGACAGACTAACTATGGCTACACCTTC.

The gene calls are TRBV7-8 and TRBJ1-3; 8 nucleotides line up with TRBD1. This CDR3 comprises 17 residues. Trimming at V came to 0 bases and at J to 2 bases, leaving 6 bases not matched to a gene. Germline CDR1 reads SGHVS; CDR2 reads FQNEAQ. The CDR3 DNA follows: TGTGCCAGCAGCTTAGCGAGCCAGGGGGCTGCTGGAAACACCATATATTTT. This encodes CASSLASQGAAGNTIYF.

This chain connects TRBV19 to TRBJ2-3; D unclear. Trimming pared 7 bases from V and 0 bases from J, leaving 11 bases between. Germline V gene data show CDR1 as LNHDA and CDR2 as SQIVND (reference sequence). CDR3 length: 14 residues. In nucleotides, the CDR3 is TGTGCCAGTAATGCCTTTTCTAGCACAGATACGCAGTATTTT. Amino acids: CASNAFSSTDTQYF.

This clone was recorded once. The chain couples TRBV12-5 to TRBJ1-1; the D is unclear. CDR3 length: 15 amino acids. V lost 6 bases to trimming and J lost 3 bases, with 17 bases between them. Germline V CDR1 and CDR2: LGHNT, FRNRAP. CDR3 loop: CASGRPNRGYTEAFF. CDR3 in DNA: TGTGCTAGTGGCCGCCCTAATCGTGGTTACACTGAAGCTTTCTTT. The variable domain in full, completed from reference TRBV12-5 and TRBJ1-1, reads DARVTQTPRHKVTEMGQEVTMRCQPILGHNTVFWYRQTMMQGLELLAYFRNRAPLDDSGMPKDRFSAEMPDATLATLKIQPSEPRDSAVYFCASGRPNRGYTEAFFGQGTRLTVV.

The V call is TRBV27, the J call TRBJ1-1; TRBD1 aligns across 10 bases. Per germline, CDR1 MNHEY and CDR2 SMNVEV (reference sequence). CDR3 length: 18 residues. The V and J ends lost 6 bases and 3 bases, in that order; junction bases with no gene match: 16. CDR3 amino acids: CASSPRTGGFFRDTEAFF. The DNA for the CDR3 is TGTGCCAGCAGCCCAAGGACAGGGGGTTTTTTTAGGGACACTGAAGCTTTCTTT.

This clone appeared once. The genes are TRBV4-1 and TRBJ1-1, with unresolved D. Germline V lookup: CDR1 MGHRA, CDR2 YSYEKL. The V and J ends lost 0 bases and 1 base respectively, with 6 bases between them. This CDR3 has 14 residues. CDR3 amino acids: CASSQDLRNTEAFF. The CDR3 nucleotides are TGCGCCAGCAGCCAAGATCTTCGGAACACTGAAGCTTTCTTT.

This clone was observed once. The chain has TRBV30 and TRBJ1-6; 7 bases align to TRBD1. Germline assignment: CDR1 GTSNPN and CDR2 SVGIG (reference sequence). V was pared by 1 base and J by 10 bases, with 4 bases of the junction left unmatched. The CDR3 has 13 residues. CDR3 in amino acids: CAWSATGYSPLHF. CDR3 in DNA: TGTGCCTGGAGTGCGACAGGGTACTCACCCCTCCACTTT.

The V call is TRBV4-2, the J call TRBJ2-7; D might be TRBD1 (6 bases). V was shortened by 2 bases and J by 4 bases, with 15 bases between the two germline ends. CDR1 and CDR2 (germline): LGHNA, YNFKEQ. The CDR3 loop spans 15 amino acids. DNA for the CDR3: TGTGCCAGCAGCCAAAGTGACGATAGGGGGTACGAGCAGTACTTC. Its protein product is CASSQSDDRGYEQYF.

This clone appeared once. V and J are TRBV7-2 and TRBJ1-6, with D tentatively TRBD1 (5 bases). The V gene lost 1 base and the J gene lost 7 bases, with 14 bases spanning the gap. Germline loops: CDR1 SGHTA, CDR2 FQGNSA. This CDR3 is built from 16 residues. The CDR3 reads CASSLVGAMNNSPLHF. The CDR3 DNA is TGTGCCAGCAGCTTAGTTGGGGCTATGAACAATTCACCCCTCCACTTT.